This TCR beta chain is from a study of T cell responses to AZD1222 COVID-19 vaccine. Study-level findings and limits: Females made up more of the donors, who were largely white British, and clonal diversity may have come out too low. Spike-specific TCR breadth and depth grew following two AZD1222 doses.

Recipients boosted at about 4 weeks or about 12 weeks are pooled. The CDR3 has 18 residues. The V and J ends lost 0 bases and 6 bases, in that order; junction bases with no gene match: 14. Germline V lookup: CDR1 GTSNPN, CDR2 SVGIG (reference sequence). Profiling relied on immunoSEQ multiplex PCR, and the TCRdb table lists in-frame clones only, not all of them. Of about 97,000 clones listed, about 90% were seen once; the top ten hold roughly 10%. With respect to this clone: Its matching antigen is unknown.

The receptor was isolated from an adult who received the AZD1222 COVID-19 vaccine. Sequencing was performed on peripheral blood, taken 28 days after the second AZD1222 dose. The V gene is TRBV30, the J gene TRBJ1-6; 7 nucleotides line up with TRBD1. The CDR3 sequence is CAWSVRSFPGQPNSPLHF. The DNA for the CDR3 is TGTGCCTGGAGTGTCCGTTCCTTTCCGGGACAGCCTAATTCACCCCTCCACTTT.